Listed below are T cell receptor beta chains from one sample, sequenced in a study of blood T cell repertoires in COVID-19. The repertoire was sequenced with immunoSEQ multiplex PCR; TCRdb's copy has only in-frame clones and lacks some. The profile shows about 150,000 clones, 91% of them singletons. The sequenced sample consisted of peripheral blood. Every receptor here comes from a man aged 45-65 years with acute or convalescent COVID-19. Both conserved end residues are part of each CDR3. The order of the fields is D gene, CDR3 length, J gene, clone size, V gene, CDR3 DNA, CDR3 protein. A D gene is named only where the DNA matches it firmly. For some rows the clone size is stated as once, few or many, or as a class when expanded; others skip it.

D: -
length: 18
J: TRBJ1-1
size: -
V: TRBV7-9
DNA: TGTGCCAGCAGCTCCTACTGGGACTTTGGGGGTCAGTTCACTGAAGCTTTCTTT
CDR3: CASSSYWDFGGQFTEAFF

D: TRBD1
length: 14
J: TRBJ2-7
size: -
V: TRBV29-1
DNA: TGCAGCGTTGCCGTGGACAGGGACTTGTACGAGCAGTACTTC
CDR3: CSVAVDRDLYEQYF

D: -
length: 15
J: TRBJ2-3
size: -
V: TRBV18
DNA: TGTGCCAGTGCAAGCGGTGGCCTCGGCACAGATACGCAGTATTTT
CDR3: CASASGGLGTDTQYF

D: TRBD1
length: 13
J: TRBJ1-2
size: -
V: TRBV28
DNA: TGTGCCAGCAGCCTGACAGGGATCTATGGCTACACCTTC
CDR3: CASSLTGIYGYTF

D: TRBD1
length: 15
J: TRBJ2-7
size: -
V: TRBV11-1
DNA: TGTGCCAGCAAAAAGGTGGGGACAGGAGATTACGAGCAGTACTTC
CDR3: CASKKVGTGDYEQYF

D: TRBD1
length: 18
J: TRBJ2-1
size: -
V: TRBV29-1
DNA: TGCAGCGTCTATCTCCGGGACAGGGAGGTTGCGGATTACAATGAGCAGTTCTTC
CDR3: CSVYLRDREVADYNEQFF

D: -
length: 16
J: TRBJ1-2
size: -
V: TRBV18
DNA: TGTGCCAGCTCACTATCCAGCGGATTTACTAACTATGGCTACACCTTC
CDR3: CASSLSSGFTNYGYTF

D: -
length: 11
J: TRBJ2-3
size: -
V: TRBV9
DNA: TGTGCCAGCAGCGCGGGGGATACGCAGTATTTT
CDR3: CASSAGDTQYF

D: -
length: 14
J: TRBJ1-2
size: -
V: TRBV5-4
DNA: TGTGCCAGCAGTCCGATAGACGGGAACTATGGCTACACCTTC
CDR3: CASSPIDGNYGYTF

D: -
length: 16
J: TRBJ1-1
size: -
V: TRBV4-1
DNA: TGCGCCAGCAGCCAAGTTCTTGGGGGGGCGAACACTGAAGCTTTCTTT
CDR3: CASSQVLGGANTEAFF

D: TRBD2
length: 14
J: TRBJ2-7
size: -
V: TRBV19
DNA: TGTGCCAGTAGTATTGGGACTAGCATCTACGAGCAGTACTTC
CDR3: CASSIGTSIYEQYF

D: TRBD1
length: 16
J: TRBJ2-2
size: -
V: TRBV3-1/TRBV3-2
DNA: TGTGCCAGCAGCCTCTTTGGACAGGGAGTTCCCGGGGAGCTGTTTTTT
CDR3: CASSLFGQGVPGELFF

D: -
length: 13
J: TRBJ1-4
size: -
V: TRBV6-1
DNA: TGTGCCAGCAGTGAGACAGGCTTGGGGAAACTGTTTTTT
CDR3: CASSETGLGKLFF

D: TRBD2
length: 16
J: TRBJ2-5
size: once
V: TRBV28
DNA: TGTGCCAGCAGTTTATCGGCTAGCGGGGCTAAAGAGACCCAGTACTTC
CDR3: CASSLSASGAKETQYF

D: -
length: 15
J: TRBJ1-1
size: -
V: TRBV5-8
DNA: TGTGCCAGCAGCCCCTGGGGGCAGGGAAGCACTGAAGCTTTCTTT
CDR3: CASSPWGQGSTEAFF

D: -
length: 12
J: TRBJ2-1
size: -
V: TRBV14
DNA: TGTGCCAGCAGCCAACGTCATGGCAGGGAGTTCTTC
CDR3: CASSQRHGREFF

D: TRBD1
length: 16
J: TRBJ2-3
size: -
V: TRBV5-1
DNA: TGCGCCAGCAGCCAGGCCACAGGGGTCAGCACAGATACGCAGTATTTT
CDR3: CASSQATGVSTDTQYF

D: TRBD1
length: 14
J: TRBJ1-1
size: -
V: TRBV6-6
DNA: TGTGCCAGCAGTAACATACAGGGGGGGGCTGAAGCTTTCTTT
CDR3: CASSNIQGGAEAFF

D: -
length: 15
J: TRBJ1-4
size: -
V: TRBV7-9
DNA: TGTGCCAGCAGCTTAGGGTCAGGGACTAATGAAAAACTGTTTTTT
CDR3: CASSLGSGTNEKLFF

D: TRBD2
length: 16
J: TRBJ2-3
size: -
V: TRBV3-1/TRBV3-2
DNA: TGTGCCAGCAGCCACTTAGCGGGAGGGTACACAGATACGCAGTATTTT
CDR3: CASSHLAGGYTDTQYF

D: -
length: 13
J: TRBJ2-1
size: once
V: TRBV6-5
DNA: TGTGCCAGCAGGACAGACTCCTACAATGAGCAGTTCTTC
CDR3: CASRTDSYNEQFF

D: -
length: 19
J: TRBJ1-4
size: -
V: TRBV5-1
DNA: TGCGCCAGCAGCTTGGGTTGGCGGGGGGCGATTACAACTAATGAAAAACTGTTTTTT
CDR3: CASSLGWRGAITTNEKLFF

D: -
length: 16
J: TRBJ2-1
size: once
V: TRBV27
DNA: TGTGCCAGCAGCCAGTCCGCCGGGACTTTGGTCAATGAGCAGTTCTTC
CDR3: CASSQSAGTLVNEQFF

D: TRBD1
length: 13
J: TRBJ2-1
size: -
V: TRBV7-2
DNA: TGTGCCAGCAGCTGGGGGACAGTCAATGAGCAGTTCTTC
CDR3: CASSWGTVNEQFF

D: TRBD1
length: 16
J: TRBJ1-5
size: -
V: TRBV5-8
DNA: TGTGCCAGCAGCTCCCCGTTTGGGACAGGGTACCAGCCCCAGCATTTT
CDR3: CASSSPFGTGYQPQHF

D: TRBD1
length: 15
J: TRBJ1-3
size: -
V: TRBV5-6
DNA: TGTGCCAGCAGCTTGGGAGACAGGGTCTGGGGCACCATATATTTT
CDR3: CASSLGDRVWGTIYF

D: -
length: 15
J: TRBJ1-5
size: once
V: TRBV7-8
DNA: TGTGCCAGCAGCTTAGATGGGAGCTCGAATCAGCCCCAGCATTTT
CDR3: CASSLDGSSNQPQHF

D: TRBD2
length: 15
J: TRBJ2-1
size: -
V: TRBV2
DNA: TGTGCCAGCAGTGAATTAACTAGCGGGGAGAGTGAGCAGTTCTTC
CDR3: CASSELTSGESEQFF

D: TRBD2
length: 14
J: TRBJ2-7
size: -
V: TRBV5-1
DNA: TGCGCCAGCAGCTCAGGGACTAGGGGCTACGAGCAGTACTTC
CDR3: CASSSGTRGYEQYF